Below, 30 T cell receptor beta chains from the same sample are listed, as sequenced in a study of blood T cell repertoires in COVID-19 (dated by TCRdb to the early 2020s). Receptors were amplified or captured by the immunoSEQ multiplex PCR assay. Not all clones reach the TCRdb copy of this immuneACCESS table, which keeps in-frame sequences only. Checked studies attribute under half of the gap to unresolved V genes and leave the rest unexplained. Within this sample are 150,000 or so clones, with 80% to 90% of them counted one time only. Clones ranked in the top ten supply roughly 6.6% of the sample. Sequenced material: peripheral blood. These receptor sequences come from a man at least 80 years old with acute or convalescent COVID-19.

The rearrangement joins TRBV3-1 (or the pseudogene TRBV3-2) to TRBJ2-2, with D perhaps TRBD1 (7 bases). Trimming removed 1 base from V and 5 bases from J, with 14 bases in between. The CDR3 consists of 16 residues. Germline values: CDR1 LGHDT, CDR2 YNNKEL (reference sequence). CDR3 region: CASSQGQGGLTGELFF. CDR3 bases: TGTGCCAGCAGCCAAGGGCAGGGGGGCCTGACCGGGGAGCTGTTTTTT.

V and J are TRBV19 and TRBJ1-5; perhaps TRBD1 as D (5 bases). Germline assignment: CDR1 LNHDA and CDR2 SQIVND (reference sequence). The V gene lost 5 bases and the J gene lost 6 bases, with 8 bases spanning the gap. This CDR3 is built from 12 residues. The DNA of the CDR3 is TGTGCCAGTAGTCAGGGTATTCAGCCCCAGCATTTT. Its translation is CASSQGIQPQHF.

V usage is TRBV18 and J usage is TRBJ1-1; 9 bases are shared with TRBD1. The CDR3 contains 16 residues. Germline V gives CDR1 KGHSH, CDR2 LQKENI. V dropped 2 bases and J dropped 1; count of bases not matched to a gene: 5. Here the CDR3 reads CASSPSPGQGNTEAFF. The CDR3 bases are TGTGCCAGCTCACCATCTCCGGGACAGGGGAACACTGAAGCTTTCTTT.

The V and J genes are TRBV19 and TRBJ2-7; 13 nucleotides line up with TRBD2. The ends lost 7 bases at V and 3 bases at J; junction bases unmatched: 9. The CDR3 is 16 amino acids. Per the germline V gene, CDR1 is LNHDA and CDR2 is SQIVND (reference sequence). The CDR3 DNA is TGTGCCAGTATGGGCCTGGGACTAGCGGGGAACTACGAGCAGTACTTC. As protein: CASMGLGLAGNYEQYF.

The table lists this clone with a count of one. V is TRBV5-4 and J is TRBJ1-1, with no clear D. CDR3 size: 15 residues. V was trimmed by 0 bases and J by 1 base, leaving 10 bases between them. Per the germline V gene, CDR1 is SGHNT and CDR2 is YYREEE (reference sequence). DNA for the CDR3: TGTGCCAGCAGCTTGGGGGCGGGGAAGAACACTGAAGCTTTCTTT. Translated: CASSLGAGKNTEAFF.

V usage is TRBV18 and J usage is TRBJ2-1, with D possibly TRBD1 on 6 matching bases. V dropped 3 bases and J dropped 0 bases, with 12 bases sitting between them. The CDR3 is made up of 16 amino acids. Germline CDR1 is KGHSH and CDR2 is LQKENI. The DNA of the CDR3 is TGTGCCAGCTCACCGGACAGCCGAAGCTCCTACAATGAGCAGTTCTTC. Its translation is CASSPDSRSSYNEQFF. Supplemented by reference TRBV18 and TRBJ2-1, the full variable domain reads NAGVMQNPRHLVRRRGQEARLRCSPMKGHSHVYWYRQLPEEGLKFMVYLQKENIIDESGMPKERFSAEFPKEGPSILRIQQVVRGDSAAYFCASSPDSRSSYNEQFFGPGTRLTVL.

The chain couples TRBV9 to TRBJ2-5, with 8 bases that match TRBD2. Trimming took 2 bases from V and 9 from J; bases not matched to a gene: 9. Looked up from germline, CDR1 is SGDLS and CDR2 is YYNGEE. The CDR3 consists of 14 residues. CDR3 loop: CASSVAGGRGAQYF. CDR3 sequence (DNA): TGTGCCAGCAGCGTGGCGGGGGGCCGTGGGGCCCAGTACTTC.

The CDR3 sequence: CASSQGRVSQPQHF. The CDR3 coding sequence is TGTGCCAGCAGCCAAGGGAGGGTCAGCCAGCCCCAGCATTTT. This chain joins TRBV3-1 (or the pseudogene TRBV3-2) and TRBJ1-5; D is unclear. V gave up 1 base and J gave up 7 bases, with 11 bases separating them. CDR3 size: 14 residues. Germline loops: CDR1 LGHDT, CDR2 YNNKEL (reference sequence).

The chain is built from TRBV3-1 (or the pseudogene TRBV3-2) and TRBJ1-5; a possible D gene is TRBD1 (5 bases). The CDR3 covers 16 residues. Germline V CDR1 and CDR2: LGHDT, YNNKEL (reference sequence). V was shortened by 1 base and J by 2 bases, with 12 bases between the two germline ends. CDR3 sequence (DNA): TGTGCCAGCAGCCAAGTAAGGTGGGGGGGCAATCAGCCCCAGCATTTT. This gives the protein CASSQVRWGGNQPQHF.

The rearrangement joins TRBV7-7 to TRBJ2-3; tentatively, D is TRBD1 (5 bases). Looked up from germline, CDR1 is SSHAT and CDR2 is FNYEAQ (reference sequence). Deletions cut 6 bases from V and 3 bases from J, with 13 bases between. The CDR3 is made up of 14 amino acids. The CDR3 here is CASSQDGATDTQYF. The CDR3 DNA reads TGTGCCAGCAGTCAAGATGGGGCGACAGATACGCAGTATTTT.

V and J are TRBV7-9 and TRBJ1-4; D is perhaps TRBD1 (6 bases). Trimming cost V 3 bases and J 0 bases, with 11 bases left between them. The CDR3 consists of 16 residues. CDR1 and CDR2 (germline): SEHNR, FQNEAQ (reference sequence). DNA for the CDR3: TGTGCCAGCAGCTTTACAGGGAAAACAACTAATGAAAAACTGTTTTTT. This gives the protein CASSFTGKTTNEKLFF.

The chain has TRBV6-5 and TRBJ2-1; D gene uncertain. V lost 5 bases and J lost 10, with 12 bases in between. The CDR3 spans 12 residues. The V gene's germline CDR1 is MNHEY and CDR2 SVGAGI. The CDR3 region is CASSPRQAEQFF. The CDR3 DNA follows: TGTGCCAGCAGTCCCCGCCAGGCGGAGCAGTTCTTC.

The chain uses TRBV10-3 and TRBJ2-1; D unresolved. This CDR3 has 15 amino acids. CDR1 and CDR2 from the germline V gene are ENHRY and SYGVKD. V lost 2 bases and J lost 10, with 18 bases in between. The CDR3 protein is CAISEGTLGVGEQFF. As DNA, the CDR3 is TGTGCCATCAGTGAGGGTACCCTCGGAGTTGGGGAGCAGTTCTTC.

J is TRBJ1-5 and V is TRBV6-2 or TRBV6-3; 11 bases agree with TRBD1. CDR1 MNHEY and CDR2 SVGEGT come from the germline V gene. V shed 6 bases, J shed 6 bases, and the junction held 7 bases outside the gene matches. The CDR3 loop spans 15 amino acids. CDR3 nucleotides: TGTGCCAGCAGCAAAGGACAGGGGGCCTTTCAGCCCCAGCATTTT. This gives the protein CASSKGQGAFQPQHF.

The chain couples TRBV19 to TRBJ1-4; D is ambiguous. Germline CDR1 is LNHDA and CDR2 is SQIVND (reference sequence). V dropped 8 bases and J dropped 4 bases, with 11 bases sitting between them. This CDR3 has 13 residues. CDR3 protein: CASGVDFNEKLFF. The CDR3 DNA sequence: TGTGCCAGTGGTGTTGACTTTAATGAAAAACTGTTTTTT.

This clone is a singleton in its sample. The CDR3 sequence: CASSPGQTPYNEQFF. The CDR3 region has the DNA TGCGCCAGCAGCCCTGGACAGACCCCCTACAATGAGCAGTTCTTC. The chain combines TRBV5-1 with TRBJ2-1; tentatively, D is TRBD1 (6 bases). CDR3 length: 15 amino acids. The ends were cut back, 4 bases at V and 2 bases at J, with 13 bases in the middle. Germline CDR1 is SGHRS and CDR2 is YFSETQ.

The J gene is TRBJ1-2, the V gene TRBV5-1; possibly TRBD1 for D (6 bases). V was trimmed by 4 bases and J by 0 bases, leaving 13 bases between them. Germline V gene sequence: CDR1 SGHRS, CDR2 YFSETQ. The CDR3 covers 15 residues. CDR3 bases: TGCGCCAGCAGCCCCGAAGGGACAACTAACTATGGCTACACCTTC. It codes for CASSPEGTTNYGYTF.

This clone was observed once. The chain combines TRBV14 with TRBJ1-2; D not resolved. The CDR3 loop spans 13 amino acids. Trimming pared 2 bases from V and 2 bases from J, leaving 6 bases between. The germline V gene has CDR1 SGHDN and CDR2 FVKESK. The CDR3 loop is CASSQHGNYGYTF. CDR3 bases: TGTGCCAGCAGCCAACACGGGAACTATGGCTACACCTTC.

The rearrangement uses TRBV27 and TRBJ2-3, with 7 nucleotides matching TRBD2. Germline V lookup: CDR1 MNHEY, CDR2 SMNVEV (reference sequence). V was pared by 6 bases and J by 2 bases, with 8 bases of the junction left unmatched. The CDR3 sequence is 15 residues long. For the CDR3, the DNA is TGTGCCAGCAGGATGGAGCGGGGATTCACAGATACGCAGTATTTT. Protein product: CASRMERGFTDTQYF.

V gene TRBV7-2 combines with J gene TRBJ1-1, with D possibly being TRBD1 (6 bases). The CDR3 has 13 amino acids. Germline CDR1 SGHTA, CDR2 FQGNSA. With 1 base removed from V and 4 bases from J, the gap between germline ends came to 7 bases. This chain's CDR3 is CASSLDRATEAFF. The CDR3 coding sequence is TGTGCCAGCAGCTTAGACAGGGCCACTGAAGCTTTCTTT.

The chain is built from TRBV2 and TRBJ2-7, with a possible D match to TRBD1 (5 bases). The CDR3 runs 11 residues. Germline V CDR1 and CDR2: SNHLY, FYNNEI. Trimming took off 7 bases at V and 7 bases at J, with 11 bases between the two ends. The CDR3 region has the DNA TGTGCCAGCACCCGCAGGGCTGAGCAGTACTTC. Translation gives CASTRRAEQYF.

The V and J genes are TRBV6-5 and TRBJ2-2; TRBD1 matches at 7 bases. Germline V CDR1 and CDR2: MNHEY, SVGAGI. J lost 6 bases, V lost 2 bases, and 9 bases had no gene match. The length of the CDR3 is 16 residues. CDR3 in amino acids: CASSYDGTARSGELFF. The CDR3 DNA reads as TGTGCCAGCAGTTACGATGGGACAGCTAGATCCGGGGAGCTGTTTTTT.

V is TRBV14 and J is TRBJ2-1, with D unresolved. The CDR3 extends over 16 amino acids. Trimming cost V 4 bases and J 0 bases, with 13 bases left between them. Germline CDR1 SGHDN, CDR2 FVKESK. The CDR3, as DNA: TGTGCCAGCAGCCGTGAATTACTCTCCTCCTACAATGAGCAGTTCTTC. Translation gives CASSRELLSSYNEQFF.

The rearrangement links TRBV5-5 to TRBJ2-5; 9 nucleotides line up with TRBD2. Germline V gene data show CDR1 as SGHKS and CDR2 as YYEKEE (reference sequence). Trimming removed 4 bases from V and 5 bases from J; junction bases left unmatched: 6. CDR3 length equals 14 residues. The CDR3 reads CASSLPGLAETQYF. CDR3 bases: TGTGCCAGCAGCCTACCGGGACTAGCTGAGACCCAGTACTTC.

V usage is TRBV7-6 and J usage is TRBJ2-5; the D gene is possibly TRBD2 (6 bases). Germline loops: CDR1 SGHVS, CDR2 FNYEAQ. The V end lost 1 base, the J end lost 3 bases, and 15 bases lay between the germline ends. This CDR3 is built from 16 residues. The CDR3 spells CASSLELRRREETQYF. The CDR3 coding sequence is TGTGCCAGCAGCTTAGAGTTAAGGAGGAGGGAAGAGACCCAGTACTTC.

V usage is TRBV5-1 and J usage is TRBJ2-5; 7 bases map to TRBD1. Germline V gene sequence: CDR1 SGHRS, CDR2 YFSETQ. The trim removed 0 bases at V and 4 bases at J, leaving 3 bases unmatched. The CDR3 contains 14 residues. The chain's CDR3 is CASSLDPGGETQYF. In nucleotides, the CDR3 is TGCGCCAGCAGCTTGGATCCAGGGGGAGAGACCCAGTACTTC.

The chain combines TRBV7-8 with TRBJ1-6, with no clear D. This CDR3 is 21 amino acids long. V lost 7 bases and J 0 bases, leaving 28 bases between the germline ends. CDR1 SGHVS and CDR2 FQNEAQ come from the germline V gene. The CDR3, as DNA: TGTGCCAGCAACCCTTCCACCAAGGGAGGGAAGGGCTACTCCTATAATTCACCCCTCCACTTT. Encoded protein: CASNPSTKGGKGYSYNSPLHF.

The table lists this clone with a few counts. The J gene is TRBJ2-3, the V gene TRBV19, with 8 bases matching TRBD1. The CDR3 length is 14 residues. V shed 3 bases and J 5 bases; nucleotides not matched to a gene: 4. Germline CDR1 is LNHDA and CDR2 is SQIVND (reference sequence). The CDR3 DNA follows: TGTGCCAGTAGTATCCAGGGGGCGGGAGATACGCAGTATTTT. This encodes CASSIQGAGDTQYF.

The chain is built from TRBV5-1 and TRBJ2-5, with D perhaps TRBD2 (7 bases). CDR1 SGHRS and CDR2 YFSETQ come from the germline V gene. This CDR3 has 13 amino acids. V lost 1 base to trimming and J lost 5 bases, with 9 bases between them. The CDR3 DNA reads as TGCGCCAGCAGCTTGAGGGGGGGTGAGACCCAGTACTTC. Its translation is CASSLRGGETQYF.

J is TRBJ2-1 and V is TRBV14; 9 positions match TRBD2. This CDR3 region has 17 residues. J was trimmed by 5 bases and V by 4 bases; bases with no gene match: 12. The germline gives CDR1 SGHDN, CDR2 FVKESK. The CDR3 region is CASSPLPDQRGDNEQFF. CDR3 DNA sequence: TGTGCCAGCAGCCCCCTGCCTGACCAGCGGGGGGACAATGAGCAGTTCTTC.